The present TCR beta chain was sequenced within a study of shared clonotypes between healthy human individuals (TCRdb year 2020). Regarding the research as a whole: The cohort comprised two women and a few men aged 18 to 49 years. For each donor, three plates each were used for CD4 naive and CD4 memory, two plates were used for CD8 naive, and one plate was used for CD8 memory. To estimate repertoire size and how much clonotype sharing occurs between individuals, the study deeply sequenced the blood TCR repertoires of about five healthy adults. Different laboratories and diverse techniques were used to prepare libraries and sequence TCR repertoires, to increase sequencing depth and limit assay-specific biases. Between about 0.94 and 8.9 billion PBMCs per donor were obtained by leukapheresis. What the research found in general, with its limitations: Pairwise subsampling led to the expectation that sequencing depth would affect the degree of clonotype sharing among donors. Rarefaction of sorted-subset datasets indicated incomplete sequencing despite the large sequencing depth. About 5% of naive CD4, roughly 3.5% of naive CD8, around 2.3% of memory CD4, and 0.35% to 0.5% of memory CD8 clonotypes were shared across a handful of donors. Naive subsets generally had larger estimated clonotype richness than memory subsets did. Clonotypes shared by all four sorted-subset donors showed higher generation probabilities than non-shared clonotypes. Sampling was limited to blood, and TCR repertoires in tissue likely differ from TCR repertoires in blood. Because the study included a small number of donors, the genetic and exposure-history diversity represented was limited.

V sheds 5 bases and J sheds 0 bases, leaving 11 bases between their ends. Including cysteine and phenylalanine, the CDR3 has 15 amino acids. The only DNA kept is the CDR3, 45 bases in frame from the first base. Sequences MNHNY (CDR1) and SVGAGI (CDR2) are obtained from the germline V gene (reference sequence). CD8 naive samples were CD45RO-negative cells positively selected for CCR7, giving a CD45RA+CCR7+ population that excluded TemRA cells. The donors were healthy, HIV-negative adults with no recently reported acute infections or vaccinations. Every donor was a Caucasian adult living in Nashville, Tennessee, USA. After blood collection by leukapheresis, PBMCs were isolated using Ficoll-Histopaque density gradient centrifugation and then cryopreserved in the vapor phase of liquid nitrogen. Analytical flow cytometry was used to check the purity and quantity of every magnetically sorted T cell population. From each sorted fraction, genomic DNA was isolated and quantified by UV absorbance on a Nanodrop 2000c.

To note about this clone: This clone's antigen is unknown. It has no much larger one-base neighbor in the sample; base qualities were not kept.

Using the deep immunoSEQ assay, multiplex PCR amplified TCR CDR3 regions from genomic DNA. Extracted genomic DNA from each cell subset was spread evenly across all wells of several immunoSEQ 96-well plates, with each plate serving as a replicate. For sorted subsets, each replicate PCR was loaded with 200 ng genomic DNA, equivalent to about 30,000 T cell genomes. Purified libraries were quantified with a Qubit 3.0 fluorometer, sized on a Bioanalyzer 2100, and re-quantified with the KAPA Library Quantification kit. A separate single-read 150-cycle Illumina NextSeq 550 flow cell was used to sequence each immunoSEQ 96-well plate. Under the source paper's analysis protocol: Because the immunoSEQ output held only junctional sequences and lacked quality scores, the filtering could not match the filtering applied to full-length reads. To assign V/J genes and CDR3, sequences were annotated using PyIR, a Python wrapper for IgBLAST v1.9, with IMGT germline references. Reads were filtered out if the reads had weak V/J assignments (E-value above 1e-6), no CDR3, stop codons, out-of-frame junctions, or ambiguous translated residues. A V3J clonotype was defined by an identical inferred V gene, J gene, and CDR3 amino acid sequence. The percentage overlap between two repertoires was calculated by dividing the number of shared unique clonotypes by the size of the smaller repertoire. Repertoire richness was assessed with RTK rarefaction, the Chao1 estimator, and Recon v2.1 estimates of unobserved clonotypes. OLGA was used to compute generation probabilities for all TCRbeta clonotypes that the gDNA method yielded from a few donors. TCRdb mirrors the immuneACCESS table, restricted to in-frame sequences. Some clones are absent from its copies; in checked studies, under half trace to an unresolved V gene, and the reason for the others is unknown. V, J and clone size derive from that table, while D and trimming were established from the DNA sequence. Recorded for this sample are about 2.2 million clones; approximately 94% of them occurred a single time. The ten top clones hold under 2% of the sample.

Rearrangement joined TRBV6-6 to TRBJ1-5; the D gene is unclear. This TCR was recovered from a man in his late teens or twenties in good health. Some clones in this sample may be carry-over from other donors' samples. The sample was naive CD8+ T cells from PBMCs. Interpreted using the paper, the cell subset or site label stands for: CD45RA+CCR7+. In nucleotides, the sequence is TGTGCCAGCAGTCCCGAGGCCTATAGCAATCAGCCCCAGCATTTT. It translates to CASSPEAYSNQPQHF.